The rows below give T cell receptor beta chains drawn from one sample of a study of cytomegalovirus exposure and HLA in healthy donors. Sequencing used immunoSEQ multiplex PCR; TCRdb keeps in-frame clones, though not all of them. The sample has approximately 88,000 clones; 95% to 97% are singletons. The sequenced sample consisted of PBMCs. Source of these receptors: a woman between 18 and 29 years old in good health and CMV-seronegative. Both conserved end residues are trimmed from each CDR3.

v_gene,j_gene,CDR3aa
TRBV2,TRBJ1-2,ASSVGQGHYGYT
TRBV6-1,TRBJ2-7,ASREVLTSYEQY
TRBV25-1,TRBJ2-3,ASSSHNGDTQY
TRBV7-6,TRBJ2-3,ASSQGLAGDQRGTDTQY
TRBV7-2,TRBJ1-2,ASSKRGTGNDGYT
TRBV5-1,TRBJ2-3,ASSKGENTDTQY
TRBV19,TRBJ2-3,ASSITRFGPDTQY
TRBV6-1,TRBJ1-2,ASSGGTGLMYGYT
TRBV7-9,TRBJ2-3,AKWESGSADTQY
TRBV2,TRBJ2-5,ASTGGTQY
TRBV18,TRBJ2-5,ASSPPEIETQY
TRBV28,TRBJ2-7,ASSLGGAGAYEQY
TRBV2,TRBJ2-7,ASRGELETGYEQY
TRBV5-1,TRBJ2-7,ASSWTGDEQY
TRBV28,TRBJ2-7,ASSFIHNGYEQY
TRBV6-1,TRBJ2-3,ASTRGTSTDTQY
TRBV5-1,TRBJ2-7,ASRLLAGGREQY
TRBV21-1,TRBJ2-1,ASSNRERSNEQF
TRBV7-6,TRBJ1-1,ASSLSQGETTEAF
TRBV7-2,TRBJ2-7,ASSFYRGTYEQY
TRBV27,TRBJ1-2,ASSLRGIYGYT
TRBV2,TRBJ2-7,ASLREVWNEQY
TRBV2,TRBJ2-7,ASRVSGSHAEQY
TRBV11-2,TRBJ1-1,ASSLVGARNTEAF
TRBV19,TRBJ2-7,ASSPRLGAIPYEQY
TRBV27,TRBJ1-5,ASAGRVGNQPQH
TRBV27,TRBJ1-1,ASSLAGGNTEAF
TRBV5-6,TRBJ2-1,ASSSETPGQGFSGEQF
TRBV9,TRBJ2-7,ASSVAERELYEQY